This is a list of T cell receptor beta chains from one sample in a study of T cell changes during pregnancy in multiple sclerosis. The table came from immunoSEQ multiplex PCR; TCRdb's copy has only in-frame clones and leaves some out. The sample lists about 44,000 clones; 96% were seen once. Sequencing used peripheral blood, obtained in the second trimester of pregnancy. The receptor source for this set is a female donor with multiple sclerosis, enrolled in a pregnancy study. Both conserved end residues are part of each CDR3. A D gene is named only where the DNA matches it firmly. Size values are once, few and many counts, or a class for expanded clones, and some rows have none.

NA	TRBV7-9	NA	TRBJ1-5	CASSLGTADRPQHF	TGTGCCAGCAGCTTAGGGACAGCCGATCGGCCCCAGCATTTT
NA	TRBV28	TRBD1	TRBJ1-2	CASSSTHRGQSYGYTF	TGTGCCAGCAGTTCAACGCACAGGGGGCAGAGCTATGGCTACACCTTC
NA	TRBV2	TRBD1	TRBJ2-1	CASSGDRGKEQFF	TGTGCCAGCAGTGGGGACAGGGGGAAAGAGCAGTTCTTC
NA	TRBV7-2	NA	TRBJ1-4	CASSRVATNEKLFF	TGTGCCAGCAGCCGCGTCGCAACTAATGAAAAACTGTTTTTT
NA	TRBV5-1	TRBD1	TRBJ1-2	CASSPGTGIEGYTF	TGCGCCAGCAGCCCCGGGACAGGGATTGAAGGCTACACCTTC
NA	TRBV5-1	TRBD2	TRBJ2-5	CASRPTGLAEETQYF	TGCGCCAGCCGACCGACTGGACTAGCGGAAGAGACCCAGTACTTC
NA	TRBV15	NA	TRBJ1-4	CATSRDRGSNEKLFF	TGTGCCACCAGCAGAGATAGGGGGTCTAATGAAAAACTGTTTTTT
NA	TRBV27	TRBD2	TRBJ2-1	CASSLSSGLAANEQFF	TGTGCCAGCAGTTTATCGAGCGGACTAGCCGCCAATGAGCAGTTCTTC
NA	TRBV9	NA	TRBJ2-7	CASSPTPTSYEQYF	TGTGCCAGCAGCCCGACACCCACTTCCTACGAGCAGTACTTC
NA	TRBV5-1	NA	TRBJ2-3	CASSRHQQGANTDTQYF	TGCGCCAGCAGCCGCCATCAACAGGGAGCCAACACAGATACGCAGTATTTT
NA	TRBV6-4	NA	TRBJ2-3	CASSDGGATDTQYF	TGTGCCAGCAGTGACGGGGGGGCCACAGATACGCAGTATTTT
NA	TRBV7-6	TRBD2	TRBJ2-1	CASSLERGAAGVQFF	TGTGCCAGCAGCTTAGAGCGGGGTGCGGCGGGGGTGCAGTTCTTC
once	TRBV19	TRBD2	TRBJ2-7	CASSIMTGTTYEQYF	TGTGCCAGTAGTATCATGACGGGGACTACCTACGAGCAGTACTTC
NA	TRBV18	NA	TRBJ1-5	CASSPRKRGVDQPQHF	TGTGCCAGCTCACCACGGAAGCGGGGAGTTGATCAGCCCCAGCATTTT
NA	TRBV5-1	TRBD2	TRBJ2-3	CASSLPSGGAGTDTQYF	TGCGCCAGCAGCTTGCCGAGCGGGGGGGCCGGCACAGATACGCAGTATTTT
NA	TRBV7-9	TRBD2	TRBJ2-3	CASSSGLAGGSTDTQYF	TGTGCCAGCAGCTCGGGACTAGCGGGGGGCAGCACAGATACGCAGTATTTT
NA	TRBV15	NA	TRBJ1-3	CATSRDGGFTIYF	TGTGCCACCAGCAGAGATGGGGGGTTCACCATATATTTT